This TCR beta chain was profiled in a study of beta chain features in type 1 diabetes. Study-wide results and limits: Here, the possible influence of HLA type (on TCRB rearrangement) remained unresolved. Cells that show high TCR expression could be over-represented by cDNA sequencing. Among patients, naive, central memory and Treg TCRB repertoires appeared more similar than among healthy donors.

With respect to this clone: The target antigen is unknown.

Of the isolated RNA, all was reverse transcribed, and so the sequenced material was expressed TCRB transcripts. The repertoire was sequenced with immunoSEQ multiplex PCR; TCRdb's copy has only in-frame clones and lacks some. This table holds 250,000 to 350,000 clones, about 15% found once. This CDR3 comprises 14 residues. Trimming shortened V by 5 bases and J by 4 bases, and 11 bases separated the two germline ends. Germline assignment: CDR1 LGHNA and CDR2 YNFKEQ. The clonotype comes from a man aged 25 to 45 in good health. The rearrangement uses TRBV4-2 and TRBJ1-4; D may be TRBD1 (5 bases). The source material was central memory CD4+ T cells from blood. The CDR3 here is CASSGRDRNEKLFF. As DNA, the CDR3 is TGTGCCAGCAGCGGTCGGGACCGTAATGAAAAACTGTTTTTT.